The 13 T cell receptor beta chains reported below all come from one sample, sequenced in a study of beta chain features in type 1 diabetes. Study-wide results and caveats: Moderately but significantly shorter TCRB CDR3s were found in Type 1 diabetes patients in all four CD4+ subsets.

The study reverse transcribed the entire isolated RNA, so it sequenced expressed TCRB transcripts. Generated by immunoSEQ multiplex PCR, the TCRdb table keeps only in-frame clones and is missing some. In the table there are more than 550,000 clones, around an eighth of which are singletons. No cognate antigen is known for these TCRs. Input material: naive CD4+ T cells from blood. These receptors originate from a young man with type 1 diabetes.

This clone was seen a handful of times. The chain is built from TRBV30 and TRBJ1-1; D is uncertain. V dropped 3 bases and J dropped 0 bases, with 8 bases sitting between them. Germline-derived CDR1 and CDR2 are GTSNPN and SVGIG (reference sequence). The CDR3 has 13 residues. CDR3 protein: CAWRSFMNTEAFF. CDR3 DNA: TGTGCCTGGAGGAGCTTTATGAACACTGAAGCTTTCTTT. The whole variable domain, filled in from reference TRBV30 and TRBJ1-1, reads SQTIHQWPATLVQPVGSPLSLECTVEGTSNPNLYWYRQAAGRGLQLLFYSVGIGQISSEVPQNLSASRPQDRQFILSSKKLLLSDSGFYLCAWRSFMNTEAFFGQGTRLTVV.

This clone turned up a few times. This chain links TRBV11-1 with TRBJ2-5, with TRBD2 matching 11 bases. Losses at the gene ends were 4 bases for V and 2 bases for J; bases not matched to a gene: 3. CDR1 is SGHAT and CDR2 is FQDESV in the germline V gene (reference sequence). This CDR3 spans 15 amino acids. CDR3 amino acids: CASSYGTSGQETQYF. The CDR3 bases are TGTGCCAGCAGCTACGGGACTAGCGGTCAAGAGACCCAGTACTTC.

V usage is TRBV29-1 and J usage is TRBJ2-2; D not resolved. V was pared by 7 bases and J by 6 bases, with 12 bases between. The CDR3 extends over 12 amino acids. Germline V lookup: CDR1 SQVTM, CDR2 ANQGSEA. CDR3 protein: CSGRRASGELFF. CDR3 bases: TGCAGCGGCCGTAGAGCTTCCGGGGAGCTGTTTTTT.

Written as DNA, the CDR3 is TGTGCCAGCAGCTCCTCTAGGACCGAGCAGTACTTC. Amino acid sequence: CASSSSRTEQYF. This chain uses TRBV7-2 with TRBJ2-7; D not resolved. V dropped 4 bases and J dropped 6 bases, with 10 bases sitting between them. Germline assignment: CDR1 SGHTA and CDR2 FQGNSA. The CDR3 has 12 amino acids.

Only a few counts were recorded for this clone. This chain connects TRBV5-1 to TRBJ2-5; D may correspond to TRBD1 or TRBD2 (5 bases each). The CDR3 contains 13 residues. The V end was cut by 4 bases, the J end by 0 bases, with 7 bases between. CDR1 and CDR2 (germline): SGHRS, YFSETQ. As DNA, the CDR3 is TGCGCCAGCAGCCCGGGACACCAAGAGACCCAGTACTTC. Its translation: CASSPGHQETQYF.

This clone has only a few counts. The rearrangement joins TRBV6-5 to TRBJ1-1, with D possibly TRBD1 on 6 matching bases. The CDR3 extends over 13 amino acids. Trimming removed 4 bases at V and 0 bases at J, with 6 bases between. The germline V gene has CDR1 MNHEY and CDR2 SVGAGI. The chain's CDR3 is CASSWTVNTEAFF. CDR3 nucleotide sequence: TGTGCCAGCAGTTGGACAGTGAACACTGAAGCTTTCTTT.

This sequence joins TRBV6-1 and TRBJ1-6; no reliable D call. Trimming cost V 4 bases and J 8 bases, with 15 bases left between them. In germline, CDR1 is MNHNS, CDR2 SASEGT. The CDR3 is 15 residues long. The CDR3 nucleotides read TGTGCCAGCAGTGCCGCGGCAGACAATGATTCACCCCTCCACTTT. Its protein product is CASSAAADNDSPLHF.

This clone was detected a few times. V usage is TRBV7-2 and J usage is TRBJ2-7; TRBD2 might be the D (6 bases). Germline values: CDR1 SGHTA, CDR2 FQGNSA. The V end lost 1 base, the J end lost 8 bases, and 12 bases lay between the germline ends. The CDR3 spans 13 residues. The CDR3, as DNA: TGTGCCAGCAGCTTAGGGAGGGTTGAGCAGCAGTACTTC. It specifies CASSLGRVEQQYF.

This clone was observed a few times. This chain connects TRBV2 to TRBJ1-1; no firm D call. Germline V gives CDR1 SNHLY, CDR2 FYNNEI. V was pared by 4 bases and J by 6 bases, with 12 bases between. The CDR3 loop spans 13 amino acids. The CDR3 DNA sequence: TGTGCCAGCAGTGTGATTCTCTCCTCTGAAGCTTTCTTT. Protein: CASSVILSSEAFF.

The chain uses TRBV29-1 and TRBJ1-5; D not resolved. The CDR3 contains 13 residues. Germline V lookup: CDR1 SQVTM, CDR2 ANQGSEA. V was shortened by 5 bases and J by 3 bases, with 11 bases between the two germline ends. The chain's CDR3 is CSVRPGSNQPQHF. CDR3 nucleotide sequence: TGCAGCGTTAGACCGGGCTCCAATCAGCCCCAGCATTTT. Combining the CDR3 with reference TRBV29-1 and TRBJ1-5 gives the whole variable domain SAVISQKPSRDICQRGTSLTIQCQVDSQVTMMFWYRQQPGQSLTLIATANQGSEATYESGFVIDKFPISRPNLTFSTLTVSNMSPEDSSIYLCSVRPGSNQPQHFGDGTRLSIL.

This clone was detected a few times. The chain couples TRBV7-2 to TRBJ2-5, with 7 bases that match TRBD2. Unmatched junction bases numbered 4, after V lost 5 bases and J lost 1 base. Germline-derived CDR1 and CDR2 are SGHTA and FQGNSA. The CDR3 totals 14 residues. The CDR3 bases are TGTGCCAGCAGCCGAGCGGGGTTCCAAGAGACCCAGTACTTC. It encodes CASSRAGFQETQYF. The complete variable domain, with remaining parts taken from reference TRBV7-2 and TRBJ2-5, reads GAGVSQSPSNKVTEKGKDVELRCDPISGHTALYWYRQSLGQGLEFLIYFQGNSAPDKSGLPSDRFSAERTGGSVSTLTIQRTQQEDSAVYLCASSRAGFQETQYFGPGTRLLVL.

J is TRBJ2-4 and V is TRBV4-3; the D gene could be TRBD1 or TRBD2 (6 bases each). There are 15 residues in the CDR3. Trimming removed 3 bases from V and 0 bases from J, with 9 bases in between. CDR1 and CDR2 from the germline V gene are LGHNA and YSLEER. CDR3 sequence reads: CASSHRGLAKNIQYF. The CDR3 DNA sequence: TGCGCCAGCAGCCACAGGGGACTAGCCAAAAACATTCAGTACTTC.

The rearrangement uses TRBV11-3 and TRBJ2-3; 12 bases match TRBD2. Germline CDR1 reads SGHNT; CDR2 reads YENEEA. The CDR3 runs to 15 residues. Trimming took 3 bases from V and 3 from J; bases not matched to a gene: 1. CDR3 in amino acids: CASSFGTSGTDTQYF. In nucleotides, the CDR3 is TGTGCCAGCAGCTTTGGGACTAGCGGGACAGATACGCAGTATTTT.